The sequence of this T cell receptor (beta chain) was determined in a study of neoadjuvant nivolumab and ipilimumab in lung cancer (dated by TCRdb to 2020 to 2021). Regarding the study in general: Nivolumab was given at 3 mg/kg intravenously on days 1, 15 and 29, and the combination arm added ipilimumab 1 mg/kg on day 1 only. Matched pretherapy and resected tumor pairs were analyzed for seven patients, of whom four received nivolumab and three received nivolumab plus ipilimumab. In the trial, around 43 patients with operable NSCLC were treated, of whom some 23 were randomized to nivolumab monotherapy and around 20 to nivolumab plus ipilimumab. The major pathologic response (MPR) rate in the intention-to-treat population in each study arm was designated as the primary trial endpoint. TCR repertoires were compared between pretherapy (baseline) peripheral blood and tumors resected at surgery after neoadjuvant immune checkpoint blockade.

Regarding this clone: The specificity of this receptor is unknown. No much larger clone exists at a distance of one base, and base qualities are not known.

Counted from cysteine to phenylalanine, this CDR3 has 12 amino acids. Of the read, only the CDR3 DNA is kept; its 36 bases are in frame from base 1. CDR1 and CDR2, looked up from the germline V gene (reference sequence), are SEHNR and FQNEAQ. V is reduced by 3 bases and J by 4 bases, leaving a spacing of 5 bases between them. The sample's time point label, decoded: at surgical resection after neoadjuvant nivolumab +/- ipilimumab. The samples were taken from NEOSTAR, a phase 2 randomized trial in operable NSCLC that tested neoadjuvant nivolumab or nivolumab plus ipilimumab, followed by surgery. Results the study describes overall, beyond this receptor: A small number of samples underwent TCR sequencing. Compared with tumor-adjacent uninvolved lung, resected tumors had greater TCR richness and clonality, and increases showed up in more of the dual-therapy-treated tumors. A positive correlation was observed between pretherapy blood TCR richness and richness in tumors resected after neoadjuvant therapy (Spearman R ~ 0.8). No significant correlation was found between TCR clonality and pathologic tumor regression, and only one major-pathologic-response sample was available for the clonality analysis. From pretherapy to surgery, increases in tumor T-cell richness and clonality were observed in three of three dual-therapy tumors but in only two of four nivolumab-treated tumors.

The library was prepared using the immunoSEQ multiplex PCR assay. As for the original processing: Richness and clonality were used to summarize the repertoires, and clones that significantly expanded or contracted between pre- and post-therapy samples were identified. TCRdb holds this immuneACCESS table with in-frame rearrangements only. Some clones are missing; in checked studies, unresolved V genes explain under half, and the rest has no known cause. Clone size and the V and J calls come from that table; the DNA yielded D and trimming. The sample records more than 15,000 clones, 79% of which are singletons. 9% of the sample is in the top ten clones.

This TCR was sampled from an adult with non-small cell lung cancer. The sample was tumor tissue, taken after neoadjuvant nivolumab, alone or with ipilimumab, at or shortly before surgery. This chain joins TRBV7-9 to TRBJ2-3; the D gene remains uncertain. The nucleotide sequence is TGTGCCAGCAGCTTTGGGGCAGATACGCAGTATTTT. This yields the protein CASSFGADTQYF.